This T cell receptor beta chain was retrieved from a study of response to subunit inactivated influenza vaccine. Study-wide points: It was suggested by the authors that few new T cells are recruited by each seasonal influenza vaccination.

On this clonotype itself: What it binds is unknown.

A single record per CDR3 protein comes from TCRdb applying MiXCR to the RT-PCR reads. The sample includes fewer than 400,000 distinct CDR3 sequences, 20% to 25% of them seen just once. The CDR3 has 14 residues. V shed 6 bases and J shed 5 bases, with 14 bases lying between them. Germline V gene sequence: CDR1 MDHEN, CDR2 SYDVKM. Here the sequenced sample was PBMCs from blood, taken less than 22 months after vaccination. This chain uses TRBV28 with TRBJ1-5, with D possibly matching TRBD1 (6 bases). The source is a man between 50 and 75 years old who received an inactivated influenza vaccine. This CDR3 reads CASRKGGFDQPQHF. DNA of the CDR3: TGTGCCAGCAGGAAGGGGGGGTTCGATCAGCCCCAGCATTTT.